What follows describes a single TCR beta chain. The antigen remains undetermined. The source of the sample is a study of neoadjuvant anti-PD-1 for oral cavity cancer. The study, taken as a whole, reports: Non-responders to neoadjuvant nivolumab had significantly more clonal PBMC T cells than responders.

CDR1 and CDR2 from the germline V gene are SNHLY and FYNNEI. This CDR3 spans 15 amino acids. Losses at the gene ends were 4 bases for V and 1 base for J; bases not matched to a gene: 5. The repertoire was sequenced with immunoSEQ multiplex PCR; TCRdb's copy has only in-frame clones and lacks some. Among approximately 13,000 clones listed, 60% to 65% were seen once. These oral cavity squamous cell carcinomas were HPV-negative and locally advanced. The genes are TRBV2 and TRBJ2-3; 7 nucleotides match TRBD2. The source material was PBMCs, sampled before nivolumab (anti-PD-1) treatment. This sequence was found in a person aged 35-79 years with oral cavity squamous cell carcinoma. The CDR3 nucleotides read TGTGCCAGCAGTGTTGACGGGAGGCGCACAGATACGCAGTATTTT. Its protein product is CASSVDGRRTDTQYF.